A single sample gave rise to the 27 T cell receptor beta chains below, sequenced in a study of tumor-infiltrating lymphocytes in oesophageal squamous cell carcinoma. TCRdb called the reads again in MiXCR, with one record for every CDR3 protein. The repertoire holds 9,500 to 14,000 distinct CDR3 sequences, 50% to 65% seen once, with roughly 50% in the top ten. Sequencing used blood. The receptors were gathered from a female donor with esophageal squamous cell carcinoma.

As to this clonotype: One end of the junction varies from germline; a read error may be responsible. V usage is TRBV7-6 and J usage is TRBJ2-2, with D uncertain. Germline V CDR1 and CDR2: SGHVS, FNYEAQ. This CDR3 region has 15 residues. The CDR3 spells CASSLGLEFAGELFF. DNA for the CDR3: TGTGCTAGCAGCCTTGGGCTAGAGTTCGCCGGGGAGCTGTTTTTT.

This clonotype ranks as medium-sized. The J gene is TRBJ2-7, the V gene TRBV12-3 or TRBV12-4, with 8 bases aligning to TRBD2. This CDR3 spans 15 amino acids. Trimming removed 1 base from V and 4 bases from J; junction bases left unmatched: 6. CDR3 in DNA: TGTGCCAGCAGTTTAGTACAGGGACTAGGGTACGAGCAGTACTTC. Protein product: CASSLVQGLGYEQYF.

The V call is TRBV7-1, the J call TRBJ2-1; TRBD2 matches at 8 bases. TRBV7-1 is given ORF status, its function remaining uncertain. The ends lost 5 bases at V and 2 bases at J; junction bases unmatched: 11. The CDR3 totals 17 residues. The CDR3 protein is CASSPTALAAPYNEQFF. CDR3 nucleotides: TGTGCCAGCAGCCCAACGGCACTAGCGGCACCCTACAATGAGCAGTTCTTC.

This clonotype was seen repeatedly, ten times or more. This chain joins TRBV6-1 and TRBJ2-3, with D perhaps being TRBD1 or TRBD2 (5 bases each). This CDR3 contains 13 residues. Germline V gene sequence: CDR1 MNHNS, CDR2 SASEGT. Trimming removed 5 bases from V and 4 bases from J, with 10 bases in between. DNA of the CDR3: TGTGCCAGCAGTTATGGGGGTGCAGATACGCAGTATTTT. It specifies CASSYGGADTQYF.

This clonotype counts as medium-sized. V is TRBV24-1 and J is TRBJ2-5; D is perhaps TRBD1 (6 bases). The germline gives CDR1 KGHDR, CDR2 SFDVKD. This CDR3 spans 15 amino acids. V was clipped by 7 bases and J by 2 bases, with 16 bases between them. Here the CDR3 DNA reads TGTGCCACCAGGGGTGAGGGGGTCGGGCAAGAGACCCAGTACTTC. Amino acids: CATRGEGVGQETQYF.

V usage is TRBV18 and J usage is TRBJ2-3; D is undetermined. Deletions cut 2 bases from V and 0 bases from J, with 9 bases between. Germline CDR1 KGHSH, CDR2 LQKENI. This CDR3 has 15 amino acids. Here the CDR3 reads CASSPIRPSTDTQYF. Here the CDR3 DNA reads TGTGCCAGCTCACCAATAAGACCGAGCACAGATACGCAGTATTTT. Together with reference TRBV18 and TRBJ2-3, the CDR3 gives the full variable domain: NAGVMQNPRHLVRRRGQEARLRCSPMKGHSHVYWYRQLPEEGLKFMVYLQKENIIDESGMPKERFSAEFPKEGPSILRIQQVVRGDSAAYFCASSPIRPSTDTQYFGPGTRLTVL.

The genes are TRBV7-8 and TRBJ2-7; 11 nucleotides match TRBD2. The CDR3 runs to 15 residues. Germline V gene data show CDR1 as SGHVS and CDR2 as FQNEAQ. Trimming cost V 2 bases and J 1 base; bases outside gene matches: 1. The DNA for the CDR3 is TGTGCCAGCAGCTTAAGACTAGCGGGATCCTACGAGCAGTACTTC. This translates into CASSLRLAGSYEQYF.

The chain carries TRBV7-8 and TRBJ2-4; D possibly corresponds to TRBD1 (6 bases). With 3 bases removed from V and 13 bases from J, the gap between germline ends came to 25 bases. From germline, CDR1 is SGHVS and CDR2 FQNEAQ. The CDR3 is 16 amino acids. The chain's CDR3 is CASSFYATGKYNEQYF. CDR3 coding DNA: TGTGCCAGCAGCTTCTACGCAACAGGGAAGTACAATGAGCAGTACTTC. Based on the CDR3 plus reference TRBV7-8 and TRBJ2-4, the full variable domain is GAGVSQSPRYKVAKRGQDVALRCDPISGHVSLFWYQQALGQGPEFLTYFQNEAQLDKSGLPSDRFFAERPEGSVSTLKIQRTQQEDSAVYLCASSFYATGKYNEQYFGAGTRLSVL.

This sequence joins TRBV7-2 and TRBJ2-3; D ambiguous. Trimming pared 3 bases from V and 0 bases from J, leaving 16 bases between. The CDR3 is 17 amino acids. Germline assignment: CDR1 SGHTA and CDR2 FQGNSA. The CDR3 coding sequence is TGTGCCAGCAGCTTTTACGTCAGCTCTCTCAGCACAGATACGCAGTATTTT. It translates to CASSFYVSSLSTDTQYF.

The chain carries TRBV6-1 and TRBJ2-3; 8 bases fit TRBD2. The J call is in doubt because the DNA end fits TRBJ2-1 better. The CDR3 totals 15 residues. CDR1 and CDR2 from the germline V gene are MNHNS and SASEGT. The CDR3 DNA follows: TGTGCCAGCAGTGAACGTAGCGGGGCCTACAATGAGCAGTTCTTC. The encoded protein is CASSERSGAYNEQFF.

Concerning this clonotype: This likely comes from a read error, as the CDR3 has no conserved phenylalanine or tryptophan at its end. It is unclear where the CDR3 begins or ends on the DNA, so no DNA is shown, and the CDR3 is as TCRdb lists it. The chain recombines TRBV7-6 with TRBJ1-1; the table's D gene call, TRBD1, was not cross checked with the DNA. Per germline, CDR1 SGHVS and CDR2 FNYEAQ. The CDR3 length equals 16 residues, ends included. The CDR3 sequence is CASSLRSGSTSSTSGQ.

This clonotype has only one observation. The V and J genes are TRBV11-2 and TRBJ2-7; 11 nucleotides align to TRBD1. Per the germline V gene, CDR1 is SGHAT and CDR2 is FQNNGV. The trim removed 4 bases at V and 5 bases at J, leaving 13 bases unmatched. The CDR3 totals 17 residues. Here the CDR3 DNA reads TGTGCCAGCAGCTGGTTTCCTCCGGGACAGGGGGTCCACGAGCAGTACTTC. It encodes CASSWFPPGQGVHEQYF.

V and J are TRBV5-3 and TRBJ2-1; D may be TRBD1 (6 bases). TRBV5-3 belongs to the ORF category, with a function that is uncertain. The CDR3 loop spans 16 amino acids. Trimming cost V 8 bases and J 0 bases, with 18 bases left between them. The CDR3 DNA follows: TGTGCCAGCAGGCTACAGGGACCCAGCTCCTACAATGAGCAGTTCTTC. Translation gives CASRLQGPSSYNEQFF.

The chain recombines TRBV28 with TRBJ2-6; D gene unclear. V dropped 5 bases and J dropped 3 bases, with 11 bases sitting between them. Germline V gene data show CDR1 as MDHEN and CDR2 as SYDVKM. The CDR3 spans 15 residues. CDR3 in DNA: TGTGCCAGCAGTCCACTTCGGAGTGGGGCCAACGTCCTGACTTTC. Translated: CASSPLRSGANVLTF. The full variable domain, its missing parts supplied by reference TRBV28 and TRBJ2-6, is DVKVTQSSRYLVKRTGEKVFLECVQDMDHENMFWYRQDPGLGLRLIYFSYDVKMKEKGDIPEGYSVSREKKERFSLILESASTNQTSMYLCASSPLRSGANVLTFGAGSRLTVL.

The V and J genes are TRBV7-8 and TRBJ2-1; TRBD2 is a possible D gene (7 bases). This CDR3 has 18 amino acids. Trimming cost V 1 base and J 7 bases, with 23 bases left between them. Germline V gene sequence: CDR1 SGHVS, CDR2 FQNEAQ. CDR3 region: CASSLVHAGDRRGNEQFF. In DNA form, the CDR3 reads TGTGCCAGCAGCTTAGTACACGCCGGCGACAGGCGGGGGAATGAGCAGTTCTTC.

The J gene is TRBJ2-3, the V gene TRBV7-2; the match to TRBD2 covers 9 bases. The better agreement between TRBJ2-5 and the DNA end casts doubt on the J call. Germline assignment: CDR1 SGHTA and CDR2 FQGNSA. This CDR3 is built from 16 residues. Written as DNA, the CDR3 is TGTGCCAGCAGCTTAGGTCTAGCGGGAACTCAAGAGACCCAGTACTTC. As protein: CASSLGLAGTQETQYF.

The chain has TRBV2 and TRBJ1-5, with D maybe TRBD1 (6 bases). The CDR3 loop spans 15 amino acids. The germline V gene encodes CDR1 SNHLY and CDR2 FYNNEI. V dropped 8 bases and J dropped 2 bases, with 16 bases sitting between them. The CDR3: CASGSGGPGNQPQHF. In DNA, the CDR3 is TGTGCCAGCGGGAGTGGGGGGCCTGGCAATCAGCCCCAGCATTTT.

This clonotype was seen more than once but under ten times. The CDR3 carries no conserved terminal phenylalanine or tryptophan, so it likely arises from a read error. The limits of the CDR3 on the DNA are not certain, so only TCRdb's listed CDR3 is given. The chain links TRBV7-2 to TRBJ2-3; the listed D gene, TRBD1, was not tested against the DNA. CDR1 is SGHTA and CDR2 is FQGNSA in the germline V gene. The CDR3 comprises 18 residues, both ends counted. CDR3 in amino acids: CASSLASDRGRGEQFFGP.

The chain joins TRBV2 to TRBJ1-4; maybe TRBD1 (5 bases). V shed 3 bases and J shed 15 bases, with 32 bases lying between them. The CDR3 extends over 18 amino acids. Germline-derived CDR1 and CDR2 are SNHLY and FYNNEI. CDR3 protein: CASSDSRQSGDRGKRLFF. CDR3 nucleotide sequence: TGTGCCAGCAGTGATAGTAGGCAATCGGGGGACCGGGGGAAAAGATTGTTTTTT.

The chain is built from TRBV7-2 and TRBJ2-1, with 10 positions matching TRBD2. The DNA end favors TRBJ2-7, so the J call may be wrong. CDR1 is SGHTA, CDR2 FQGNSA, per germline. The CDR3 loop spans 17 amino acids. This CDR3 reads CASSLTPVAGGSYEQYF. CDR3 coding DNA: TGTGCCAGCAGCTTAACCCCGGTAGCGGGGGGTTCCTACGAGCAGTACTTC.

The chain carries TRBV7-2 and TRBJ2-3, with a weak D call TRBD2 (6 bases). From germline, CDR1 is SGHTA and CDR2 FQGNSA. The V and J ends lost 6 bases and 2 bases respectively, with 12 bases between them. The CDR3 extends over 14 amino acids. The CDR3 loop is CASREREDTDTQYF. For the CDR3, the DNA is TGTGCCAGCAGGGAGAGGGAGGACACAGATACGCAGTATTTT.

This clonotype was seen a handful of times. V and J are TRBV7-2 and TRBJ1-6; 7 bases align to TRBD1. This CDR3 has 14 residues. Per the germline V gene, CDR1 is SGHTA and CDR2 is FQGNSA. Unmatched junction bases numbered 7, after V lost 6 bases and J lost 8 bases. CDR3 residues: CASSSTGQYSPLHF. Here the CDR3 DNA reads TGTGCCAGCAGTTCGACAGGGCAGTATTCACCCCTCCACTTT.

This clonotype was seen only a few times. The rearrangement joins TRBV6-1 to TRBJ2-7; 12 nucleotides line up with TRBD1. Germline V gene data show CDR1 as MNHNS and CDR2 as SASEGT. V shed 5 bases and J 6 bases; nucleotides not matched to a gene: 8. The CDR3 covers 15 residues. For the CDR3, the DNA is TGTGCCAGCAGTCCCCCGGGACAGGGGGCTTTCGAGCAGTACTTC. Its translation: CASSPPGQGAFEQYF.

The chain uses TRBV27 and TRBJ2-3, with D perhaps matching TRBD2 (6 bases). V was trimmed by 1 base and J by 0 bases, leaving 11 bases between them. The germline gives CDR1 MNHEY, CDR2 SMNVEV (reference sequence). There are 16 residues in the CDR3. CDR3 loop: CASSLWGTSSTDTQYF. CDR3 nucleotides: TGTGCCAGCAGTTTATGGGGGACTTCTAGCACAGATACGCAGTATTTT.

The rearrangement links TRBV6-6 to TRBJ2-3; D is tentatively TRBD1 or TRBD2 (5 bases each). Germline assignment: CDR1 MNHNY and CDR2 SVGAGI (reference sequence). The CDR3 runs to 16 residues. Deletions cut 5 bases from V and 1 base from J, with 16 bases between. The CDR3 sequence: CASSRQRGAGTDTQYF. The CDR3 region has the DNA TGTGCCAGCAGTAGACAAAGAGGGGCGGGCACAGATACGCAGTATTTT.

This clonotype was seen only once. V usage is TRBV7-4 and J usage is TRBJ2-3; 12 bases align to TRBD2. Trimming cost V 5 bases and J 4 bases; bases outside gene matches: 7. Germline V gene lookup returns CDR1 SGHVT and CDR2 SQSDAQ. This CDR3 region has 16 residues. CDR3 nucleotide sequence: TGTGCCAGCAGCACGACTAGCGGGAGAGTCGCAGATACGCAGTATTTT. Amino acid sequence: CASSTTSGRVADTQYF.

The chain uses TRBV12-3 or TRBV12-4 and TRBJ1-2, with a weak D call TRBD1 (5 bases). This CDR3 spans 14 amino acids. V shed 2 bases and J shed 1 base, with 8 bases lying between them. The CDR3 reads CASSLSGHNYGYTF. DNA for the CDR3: TGTGCCAGCAGTTTATCAGGGCATAACTATGGCTACACCTTC.